Below, 14 T cell receptor beta chains from the same sample are listed, as sequenced in a study of response to subunit inactivated influenza vaccine. One entry per CDR3 protein, called by TCRdb with MiXCR from the RT-PCR reads. This table holds about 650,000 distinct CDR3 sequences, 15% to 19% found once. Material: PBMCs from blood, obtained 11 to 12 days after vaccination. The receptor source for this set is a man aged 45 to 65 who received an inactivated influenza vaccine.

This sequence joins TRBV11-1 and TRBJ1-6; TRBD1 is a possible D gene (6 bases). Germline V gives CDR1 SGHAT, CDR2 FQDESV (reference sequence). V lost 5 bases to trimming and J lost 8 bases, with 16 bases between them. The CDR3 contains 15 residues. CDR3 residues: CASSHHRVLDSPLHF. The CDR3, as DNA: TGTGCCAGCAGCCACCACAGGGTACTAGATTCACCCCTCCACTTT.

This clonotype showed up just a few times. V gene TRBV10-3 combines with J gene TRBJ2-1; TRBD2 matches at 12 bases. This CDR3 is 15 amino acids long. Germline values: CDR1 ENHRY, CDR2 SYGVKD. The V and J ends lost 2 bases and 6 bases, in that order; junction bases with no gene match: 2. Written as DNA, the CDR3 is TGTGCCATCAGTGAGCGGACTAGCGGGGTCAATGAGCAGTTCTTC. Protein sequence: CAISERTSGVNEQFF.

This chain links TRBV3-1 with TRBJ2-1, with D hard to call. The germline V gene encodes CDR1 LGHDT and CDR2 YNNKEL (reference sequence). Trimming shortened V by 0 bases and J by 4 bases, and 10 bases separated the two germline ends. The CDR3 covers 15 residues. This CDR3 is CASSQDSEQYNEQFF. DNA of the CDR3: TGTGCCAGCAGCCAAGACTCCGAACAGTACAATGAGCAGTTCTTC.

The gene calls are TRBV29-1 and TRBJ1-2; D possibly corresponds to TRBD1 (5 bases). The CDR3 sequence is 9 residues long. Per germline, CDR1 SQVTM and CDR2 ANQGSEA. Between the trimmed V and J ends, which lost 6 bases and 8 bases, there was a span of 7 bases. Here the CDR3 reads CSVRDGYTF. The DNA of the CDR3 is TGCAGCGTAAGGGACGGCTACACCTTC.

V gene TRBV12-3 or TRBV12-4 combines with J gene TRBJ2-6; D is perhaps TRBD2 (6 bases). V was cut by 5 bases and J by 4 bases, with 18 bases left in between. CDR3 length equals 17 residues. The CDR3 DNA reads as TGTGCCAGCAGTCCACCGGTGGGTGCGGGGGGGGCCAACGTCCTGACTTTC. Translated, it gives CASSPPVGAGGANVLTF.

The J gene is TRBJ2-7, the V gene TRBV28; D unresolved. CDR1 is MDHEN, CDR2 SYDVKM, per germline. Trimming took 2 bases from V and 1 from J, leaving 12 bases between them. The CDR3 has 15 residues. The CDR3 protein is CASSLNEGLSYEQYF. The CDR3 DNA follows: TGTGCCAGCAGTTTAAATGAAGGATTATCCTACGAGCAGTACTTC. Supplemented by reference TRBV28 and TRBJ2-7, the full variable domain reads DVKVTQSSRYLVKRTGEKVFLECVQDMDHENMFWYRQDPGLGLRLIYFSYDVKMKEKGDIPEGYSVSREKKERFSLILESASTNQTSMYLCASSLNEGLSYEQYFGPGTRLTVT.

The CDR3 coding sequence is TGTGCCAGCAGCTTAGATCCGCGGACAGCCTTAAATTCACCCCTCCACTTT. This gives the protein CASSLDPRTALNSPLHF. The chain joins TRBV7-8 to TRBJ1-6, with D maybe TRBD1 (6 bases). The V gene's germline CDR1 is SGHVS and CDR2 FQNEAQ. This CDR3 has 17 residues. Trimming stripped 1 base from V and 7 bases from J, with 17 bases between.

This clonotype was recorded only once. The chain couples TRBV7-9 to TRBJ2-1, with D possibly TRBD2 on 5 matching bases. Germline values: CDR1 SEHNR, CDR2 FQNEAQ (reference sequence). The V and J ends lost 4 bases and 0 bases respectively, with 16 bases between them. The CDR3 loop spans 17 amino acids. CDR3: CASSSRPAASSYNEQFF. CDR3 coding DNA: TGTGCCAGCAGCTCCCGCCCAGCGGCCTCCTCCTACAATGAGCAGTTCTTC. Variable domain in full (rest from reference TRBV7-9 and TRBJ2-1): DTGVSQNPRHKITKRGQNVTFRCDPISEHNRLYWYRQTLGQGPEFLTYFQNEAQLEKSRLLSDRFSAERPKGSFSTLEIQRTEQGDSAMYLCASSSRPAASSYNEQFFGPGTRLTVL.

The chain carries TRBV10-3 and TRBJ2-7; D is possibly TRBD1 or TRBD2 (5 bases each). This CDR3 is built from 13 residues. V lost 5 bases, J lost 7 bases, and 15 bases lay in between. Germline V gene sequence: CDR1 ENHRY, CDR2 SYGVKD. The chain's CDR3 is CAISLGVSREQYF. CDR3 coding DNA: TGTGCCATCAGTCTGGGGGTGAGTCGGGAGCAGTACTTC.

The chain has TRBV6-1 and TRBJ1-6; TRBD1 is a possible D gene (5 bases). From germline, CDR1 is MNHNS and CDR2 SASEGT. Trimming shortened V by 8 bases and J by 3 bases, and 14 bases separated the two germline ends. This CDR3 contains 15 residues. Written as DNA, the CDR3 is TGTGCCAGCCTCAAGGGGCTTCACTATAATTCACCCCTCCACTTT. This gives the protein CASLKGLHYNSPLHF.

V and J are TRBV4-1 and TRBJ2-5; D perhaps matches TRBD2 (6 bases). Trimming cost V 1 base and J 4 bases, with 10 bases left between them. The CDR3 spans 14 residues. Germline CDR1 reads MGHRA; CDR2 reads YSYEKL. The CDR3 bases are TGCGCCAGCAGCCAAGTCGGGGGTACAGAGACCCAGTACTTC. Protein sequence: CASSQVGGTETQYF.

This chain links TRBV9 with TRBJ2-7; D perhaps matches TRBD2 (6 bases). Germline V CDR1 and CDR2: SGDLS, YYNGEE. Trimming took 3 bases from V and 5 from J, leaving 15 bases between them. The CDR3 spans 14 residues. CDR3: CASSGWGGLDEQYF. Here the CDR3 DNA reads TGTGCCAGCAGCGGTTGGGGAGGACTCGACGAGCAGTACTTC.

The J gene is TRBJ2-5, the V gene TRBV7-2; possibly TRBD1 for D (6 bases). The CDR3 is 14 amino acids. Germline V lookup: CDR1 SGHTA, CDR2 FQGNSA. V was shortened by 2 bases and J by 5 bases, with 12 bases between the two germline ends. The CDR3 bases are TGTGCCAGCAGCTTATTTGGGACATGGGAGACCCAGTACTTC. Protein sequence: CASSLFGTWETQYF.

This clonotype was recorded a few times. This sequence joins TRBV12-3 or TRBV12-4 and TRBJ1-2, with D unclear. The CDR3 is made up of 15 amino acids. The ends were cut back, 2 bases at V and 4 bases at J, with 14 bases in the middle. The CDR3 nucleotides are TGTGCCAGCAGTTTATCGGGTGCCAGAATCTATGGCTACACCTTC. This sequence encodes CASSLSGARIYGYTF.